Below, 21 T cell receptor beta chains from the same sample are listed, as sequenced in a study of early T cells in non-severe SARS-CoV-2 infection (dated by TCRdb to about 2021). Receptor libraries were prepared by 5' RACE. The sequencer was a NextSeq 500. TCRdb passed the public sequencing reads through fastp at Q25 and MiXCR, retaining productive beta sequences. Merged by CDR3 protein, the rows form single entries marked with the most common genes and DNA. The sample has about 80,000 distinct CDR3 sequences on record, 9.5% to 13% of them singletons. The ten largest clonotypes hold less than 3% of the sample. Sequencing was done on a sample of whole blood. The source of these receptors is an adult who was a healthcare worker with PCR-confirmed SARS-CoV-2 infection or an uninfected control (not recorded which).

This clonotype occurred a few times. The chain uses TRBV15 and TRBJ2-3, with D uncertain. Trimming left V 2 bases short and J 6 bases short, with 15 bases between. The CDR3 spans 15 residues. From germline, CDR1 is LNHNV and CDR2 YYDKDF (reference sequence). The CDR3 region is CATSRPPALGDTQYF. In nucleotides, the CDR3 is TGTGCCACCAGCAGACCGCCTGCCCTGGGGGATACGCAGTATTTT.

Many counts were recorded for this clonotype. This sequence joins TRBV30 and TRBJ1-6; D call uncertain. The CDR3 is 14 residues long. The germline V and J ends were trimmed by 2 bases and 12 bases, with 17 bases remaining between them. Germline CDR1 and CDR2: GTSNPN and SVGIG (reference sequence). The CDR3 DNA is TGTGCCTGGAGTTGGACCCCGGAATTTGAACCCCTCCACTTT. Its translation: CAWSWTPEFEPLHF. The full variable domain, with the rest looked up from reference TRBV30 and TRBJ1-6, is SQTIHQWPATLVQPVGSPLSLECTVEGTSNPNLYWYRQAAGRGLQLLFYSVGIGQISSEVPQNLSASRPQDRQFILSSKKLLLSDSGFYLCAWSWTPEFEPLHFGNGTRLTVT.

Note on this clonotype: One end of the junction does not line up with germline, which may come from a read error. The chain combines TRBV19 with TRBJ2-5; 9 nucleotides match TRBD1. This CDR3 comprises 14 residues. In germline, CDR1 is LNHDA, CDR2 SQIVND (reference sequence). CDR3 DNA sequence: TGTGTCAGTAGTAGGGGGACAGGGTTTGAGACCCAGTACTTC. As protein: CVSSRGTGFETQYF.

This clonotype was recorded many times. The chain carries TRBV19 and TRBJ2-1; TRBD1 aligns across 8 bases. Germline V gene lookup returns CDR1 LNHDA and CDR2 SQIVND (reference sequence). V shed 3 bases, J shed 3 bases, and the junction held 4 bases outside the gene matches. The CDR3 covers 15 residues. The CDR3 DNA reads TGTGCCAGTAGTATGGTGGACAGGGACTACAATGAGCAGTTCTTC. It encodes CASSMVDRDYNEQFF.

At least ten counts were recorded for this clonotype. The V call is TRBV7-3, the J call TRBJ2-1; 7 bases align to TRBD2. Germline trimming cut 2 bases from V and 0 bases from J; bases unmatched to any gene: 4. The germline V gene encodes CDR1 SGHTA and CDR2 FQGTGA. This CDR3 has 16 residues. The CDR3 coding sequence is TGTGCCAGCAGCTTACGGGGGGATAGCTCCTACAATGAGCAGTTCTTC. The encoded protein is CASSLRGDSSYNEQFF.

There are many counts of this clonotype. V is TRBV20-1 and J is TRBJ2-1; D is possibly TRBD1 (6 bases). V shed 3 bases and J shed 7 bases, with 13 bases lying between them. Germline assignment: CDR1 DFQATT and CDR2 SNEGSKA (reference sequence). This CDR3 spans 13 amino acids. In DNA form, the CDR3 reads TGCAGTGCTAGCCTGGGGGCTTCTAATGAGCAGTTCTTC. This encodes CSASLGASNEQFF.

The rearrangement uses TRBV20-1 and TRBJ2-1; D unresolved. Germline V gene data show CDR1 as DFQATT and CDR2 as SNEGSKA (reference sequence). V gave up 1 base and J gave up 2 bases, with 9 bases separating them. CDR3 size: 14 residues. Here the CDR3 reads CSARVVGPYNEQFF. CDR3 sequence (DNA): TGCAGTGCTAGAGTTGTCGGGCCCTACAATGAGCAGTTCTTC.

Many counts were recorded for this clonotype. The CDR3 here is CASSRADEQYF. CDR3 in DNA: TGTGCCAGCAGCCGCGCGGACGAGCAGTACTTC. The chain links TRBV11-2 to TRBJ2-7, with no clear D. Per the germline V gene, CDR1 is SGHAT and CDR2 is FQNNGV. The CDR3 sequence is 11 residues long. V lost 5 bases and J 5 bases, leaving 7 bases between the germline ends.

This clonotype has more than one count but fewer than ten. This chain joins TRBV24-1 and TRBJ2-5; 8 bases are shared with TRBD1. Germline V gene sequence: CDR1 KGHDR, CDR2 SFDVKD. V gave up 6 bases and J gave up 1 base; unmatched junction bases: 12. The CDR3 is 17 amino acids. The CDR3 here is CATSSVTKGQVQETQYF. CDR3 in DNA: TGTGCCACCAGTTCCGTAACCAAGGGACAGGTCCAAGAGACCCAGTACTTC.

This chain links TRBV29-1 with TRBJ2-1, with 9 bases aligning to TRBD1. With V trimmed by 4 bases and J by 7 bases, 5 bases remained unmatched. The germline V gene has CDR1 SQVTM and CDR2 ANQGSEA. The CDR3 is made up of 13 amino acids. DNA for the CDR3: TGCAGCGTTGGGGACAGGGTCCTAAATGAGCAGTTCTTC. This codes for CSVGDRVLNEQFF.

The chain recombines TRBV6-2 or TRBV6-3 with TRBJ2-7, with a weak D call TRBD2 (6 bases). The CDR3 covers 14 residues. CDR1 is MNHEY and CDR2 is SVGEGT in the germline V gene. Trimming took 6 bases from V and 2 from J, leaving 14 bases between them. CDR3 in DNA: TGTGCCAGCAGAGAACCGGGACTTACCTACGAGCAGTACTTC. Translating gives CASREPGLTYEQYF.

The J gene is TRBJ1-3, the V gene TRBV6-5; TRBD1 matches at 8 bases. With V trimmed by 5 bases and J by 6 bases, 6 bases remained unmatched. The V gene's germline CDR1 is MNHEY and CDR2 SVGAGI. This CDR3 has 14 residues. CDR3 sequence: CASSPGGAENTIYF. DNA of the CDR3: TGTGCCAGCAGTCCAGGGGGCGCCGAAAACACCATATATTTT.

V usage is TRBV29-1 and J usage is TRBJ2-1; 7 nucleotides line up with TRBD2. Germline CDR1 and CDR2: SQVTM and ANQGSEA. CDR3 length: 12 residues. CDR3 protein: CSGGEVYNEQFF. For the CDR3, the DNA is TGCAGTGGGGGGGAGGTATACAATGAGCAGTTCTTC.

This clonotype appeared many times. This chain links TRBV9 with TRBJ1-1, with D perhaps matching TRBD1 (6 bases). Trimming stripped 1 base from V and 6 bases from J, with 19 bases between. The CDR3 is 16 residues long. The V gene's germline CDR1 is SGDLS and CDR2 YYNGEE. The DNA for the CDR3 is TGTGCCAGCAGCGTATCAATGACAGGACACGGGGCTGAAGCTTTCTTT. It translates to CASSVSMTGHGAEAFF.

The sample holds a few counts of this clonotype. V is TRBV9 and J is TRBJ2-1, with TRBD2 identical over 7 bases. This CDR3 is 15 amino acids long. The trim removed 3 bases at V and 0 bases at J, leaving 3 bases unmatched. Germline loops: CDR1 SGDLS, CDR2 YYNGEE. The CDR3 DNA reads TGTGCCAGCAGCGCTCTAGCGGCCTCCTACAATGAGCAGTTCTTC. It codes for CASSALAASYNEQFF. Full variable domain (remainder filled in from reference TRBV9 and TRBJ2-1): DSGVTQTPKHLITATGQRVTLRCSPRSGDLSVYWYQQSLDQGLQFLIQYYNGEERAKGNILERFSAQQFPDLHSELNLSSLELGDSALYFCASSALAASYNEQFFGPGTRLTVL.

This clonotype turned up a few times. The J gene is TRBJ2-5, the V gene TRBV9; a weak D match, TRBD2 (5 bases). Germline values: CDR1 SGDLS, CDR2 YYNGEE. This CDR3 is 12 amino acids long. V lost 4 bases to trimming and J lost 5 bases, with 9 bases between them. DNA of the CDR3: TGTGCCAGCAGCTCGGGGTTGGAGACCCAGTACTTC. Amino acids: CASSSGLETQYF.

This clonotype has at least ten counts. Germline and junction disagree at one end, which may indicate a read error. This chain links TRBV7-2 with TRBJ2-3; TRBD2 matches 12 bases. The CDR3 is made up of 16 amino acids. CDR1 SGHTA and CDR2 FQGNSA come from the germline V gene. CDR3 DNA sequence: TGTGCCAGCAGCTACGTGGGGACTAGCGGGTTTATGGGATACATTTTT. The encoded protein is CASSYVGTSGFMGYIF.

This clonotype was seen many times. The chain is built from TRBV12-3 or TRBV12-4 and TRBJ2-6; no reliable D call. The V and J ends lost 3 bases and 0 bases respectively, with 6 bases between them. The CDR3 loop spans 15 amino acids. The CDR3 sequence is CASSFSPSGANVLTF. CDR3 sequence (DNA): TGTGCCAGCAGTTTTTCCCCCTCTGGGGCCAACGTCCTGACTTTC.

This clonotype was detected only a few times. This chain joins TRBV29-1 and TRBJ2-7; D possibly corresponds to TRBD1 (6 bases). With 3 bases removed from V and 0 bases from J, the gap between germline ends came to 15 bases. Germline CDR1 is SQVTM and CDR2 is ANQGSEA. This CDR3 contains 15 residues. In nucleotides, the CDR3 is TGCAGCGTTGAGATAGACAGGCAAATCTCCTACGAGCAGTACTTC. Amino acid sequence: CSVEIDRQISYEQYF.

This clonotype came up a few times. This rearrangement joins TRBV18 to TRBJ1-6; D is uncertain. CDR1 KGHSH and CDR2 LQKENI come from the germline V gene. This CDR3 contains 12 residues. V was cut by 3 bases and J by 7 bases, with 4 bases left in between. The CDR3 nucleotides read TGTGCCAGCTCACCTCCCAATTCACCCCTCCACTTT. It yields the protein CASSPPNSPLHF.

The rearrangement links TRBV5-6 to TRBJ2-3; 7 nucleotides agree with TRBD2. The germline gives CDR1 SGHDT, CDR2 YYEEEE. The CDR3 contains 15 residues. Unmatched junction bases numbered 9, after V lost 2 bases and J lost 6 bases. The CDR3 bases are TGTGCCAGCAGCTTTCCTAGCGGCGGCGGTGATACGCAGTATTTT. As protein: CASSFPSGGGDTQYF.